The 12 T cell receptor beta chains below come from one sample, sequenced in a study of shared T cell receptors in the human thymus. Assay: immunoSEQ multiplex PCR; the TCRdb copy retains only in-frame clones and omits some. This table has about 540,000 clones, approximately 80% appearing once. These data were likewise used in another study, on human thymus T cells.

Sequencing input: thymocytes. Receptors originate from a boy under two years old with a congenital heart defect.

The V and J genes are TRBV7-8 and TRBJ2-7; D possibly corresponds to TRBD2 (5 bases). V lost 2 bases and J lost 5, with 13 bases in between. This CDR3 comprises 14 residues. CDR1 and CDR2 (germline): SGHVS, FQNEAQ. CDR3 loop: CASSLSRGGDEQYF. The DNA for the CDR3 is TGTGCCAGCAGCTTATCCCGGGGTGGGGACGAGCAGTACTTC.

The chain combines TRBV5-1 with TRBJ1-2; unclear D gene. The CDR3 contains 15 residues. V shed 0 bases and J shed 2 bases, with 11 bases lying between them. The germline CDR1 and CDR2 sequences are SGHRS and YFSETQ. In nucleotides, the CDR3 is TGCGCCAGCAGCTTGGGTCCGGGGAGAAACTATGGCTACACCTTC. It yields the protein CASSLGPGRNYGYTF. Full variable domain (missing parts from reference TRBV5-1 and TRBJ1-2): KAGVTQTPRYLIKTRGQQVTLSCSPISGHRSVSWYQQTPGQGLQFLFEYFSETQRNKGNFPGRFSGRQFSNSRSEMNVSTLELGDSALYLCASSLGPGRNYGYTFGSGTRLTVV.

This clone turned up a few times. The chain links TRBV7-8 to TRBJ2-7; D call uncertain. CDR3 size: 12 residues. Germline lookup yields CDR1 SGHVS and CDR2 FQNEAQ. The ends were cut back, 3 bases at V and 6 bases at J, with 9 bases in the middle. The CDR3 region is CASSLRSGEQYF. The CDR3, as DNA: TGTGCCAGCAGCTTGAGGTCGGGCGAGCAGTACTTC.

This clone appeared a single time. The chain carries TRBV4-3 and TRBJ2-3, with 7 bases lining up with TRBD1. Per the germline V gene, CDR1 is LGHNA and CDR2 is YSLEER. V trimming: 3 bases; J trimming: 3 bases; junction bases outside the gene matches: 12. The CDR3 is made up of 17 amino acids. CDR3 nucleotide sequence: TGCGCCAGCAGCCACCGAATAGGGGGACAGCCTACAGATACGCAGTATTTT. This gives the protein CASSHRIGGQPTDTQYF.

In DNA form, the CDR3 reads TGTGCCAGCAGTCCCTATGGGGAGGACGGGAACACCATATATTTT. Protein sequence: CASSPYGEDGNTIYF. V gene TRBV6-5 combines with J gene TRBJ1-3; D is ambiguous. Germline V CDR1 and CDR2: MNHEY, SVGAGI. The CDR3 extends over 15 amino acids. With 5 bases removed from V and 7 bases from J, the gap between germline ends came to 18 bases.

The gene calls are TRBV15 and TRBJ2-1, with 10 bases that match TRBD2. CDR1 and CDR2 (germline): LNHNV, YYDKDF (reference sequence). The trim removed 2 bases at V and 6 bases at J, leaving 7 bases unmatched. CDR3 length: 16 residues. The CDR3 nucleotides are TGTGCCACCAGCAGACTTCTAGCGGGAGATCCCAATGAGCAGTTCTTC. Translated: CATSRLLAGDPNEQFF.

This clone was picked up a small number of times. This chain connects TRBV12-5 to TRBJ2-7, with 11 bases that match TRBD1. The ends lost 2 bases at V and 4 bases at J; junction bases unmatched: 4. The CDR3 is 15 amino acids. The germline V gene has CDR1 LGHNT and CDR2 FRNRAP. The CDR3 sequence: CASGLYRDRGYEQYF. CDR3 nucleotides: TGTGCTAGTGGTTTGTACAGGGACAGGGGGTACGAGCAGTACTTC.

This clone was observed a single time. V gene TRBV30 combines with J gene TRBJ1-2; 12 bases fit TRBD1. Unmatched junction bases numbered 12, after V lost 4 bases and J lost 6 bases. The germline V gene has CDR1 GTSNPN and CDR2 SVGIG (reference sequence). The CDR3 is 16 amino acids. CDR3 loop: CAWKVQGTGGVNGYTF. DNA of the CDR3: TGTGCCTGGAAGGTCCAAGGGACAGGGGGCGTAAATGGCTACACCTTC.

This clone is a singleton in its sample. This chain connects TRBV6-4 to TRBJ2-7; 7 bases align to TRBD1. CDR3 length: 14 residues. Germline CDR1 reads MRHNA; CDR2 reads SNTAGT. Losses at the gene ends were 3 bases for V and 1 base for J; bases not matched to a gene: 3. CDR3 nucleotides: TGTGCCAGCAGTGAACGACAGGGATCCTACGAGCAGTACTTC. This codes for CASSERQGSYEQYF.

The CDR3 region has the DNA TGTGCCAGCAGCGCACGACCGGGACTAGCGGGAGGCGACTCCTACGAGCAGTACTTC. Its translation is CASSARPGLAGGDSYEQYF. The genes are TRBV7-2 and TRBJ2-7, with TRBD2 identical over 15 bases. The trim removed 5 bases at V and 0 bases at J, leaving 11 bases unmatched. Germline V gene lookup returns CDR1 SGHTA and CDR2 FQGNSA. There are 19 residues in the CDR3.

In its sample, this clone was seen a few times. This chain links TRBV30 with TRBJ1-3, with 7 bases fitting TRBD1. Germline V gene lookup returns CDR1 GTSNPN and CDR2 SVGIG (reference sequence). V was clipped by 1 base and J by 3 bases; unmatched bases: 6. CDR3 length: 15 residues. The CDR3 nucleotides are TGTGCCTGGAGTGGCCCAGGGGGGCTTGGAAACACCATATATTTT. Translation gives CAWSGPGGLGNTIYF.

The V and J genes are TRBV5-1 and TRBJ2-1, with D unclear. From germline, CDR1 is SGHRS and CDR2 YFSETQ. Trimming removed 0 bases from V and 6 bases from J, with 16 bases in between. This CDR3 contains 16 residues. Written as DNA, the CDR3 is TGCGCCAGCAGCTTGGTGGAGACCCTAGATCTCAATGAGCAGTTCTTC. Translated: CASSLVETLDLNEQFF.